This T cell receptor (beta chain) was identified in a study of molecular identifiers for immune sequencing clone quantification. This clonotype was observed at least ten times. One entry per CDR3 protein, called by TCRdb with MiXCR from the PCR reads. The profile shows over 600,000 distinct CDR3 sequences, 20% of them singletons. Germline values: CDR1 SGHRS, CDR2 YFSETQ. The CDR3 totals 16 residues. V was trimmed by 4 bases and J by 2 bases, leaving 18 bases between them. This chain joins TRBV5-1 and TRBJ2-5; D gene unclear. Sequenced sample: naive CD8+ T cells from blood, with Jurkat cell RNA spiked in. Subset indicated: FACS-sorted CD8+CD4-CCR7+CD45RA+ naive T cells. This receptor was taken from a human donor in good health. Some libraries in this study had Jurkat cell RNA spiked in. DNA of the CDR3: TGCGCCAGCAGCCTGGTTTTTGAGGACGTACAAGAGACCCAGTACTTC. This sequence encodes CASSLVFEDVQETQYF.